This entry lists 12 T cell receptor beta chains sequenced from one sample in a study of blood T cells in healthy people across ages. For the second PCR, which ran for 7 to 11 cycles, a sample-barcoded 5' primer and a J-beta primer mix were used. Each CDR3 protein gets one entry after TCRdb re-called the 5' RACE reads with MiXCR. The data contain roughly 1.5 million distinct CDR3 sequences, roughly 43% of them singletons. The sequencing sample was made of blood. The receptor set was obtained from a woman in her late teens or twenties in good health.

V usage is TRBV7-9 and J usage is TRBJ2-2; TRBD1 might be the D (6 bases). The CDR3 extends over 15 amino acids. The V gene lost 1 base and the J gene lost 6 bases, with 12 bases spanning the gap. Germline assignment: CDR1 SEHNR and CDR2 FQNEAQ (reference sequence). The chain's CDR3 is CASSLGQEASGELFF. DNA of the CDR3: TGTGCCAGCAGCTTAGGACAGGAAGCCTCCGGGGAGCTGTTTTTT.

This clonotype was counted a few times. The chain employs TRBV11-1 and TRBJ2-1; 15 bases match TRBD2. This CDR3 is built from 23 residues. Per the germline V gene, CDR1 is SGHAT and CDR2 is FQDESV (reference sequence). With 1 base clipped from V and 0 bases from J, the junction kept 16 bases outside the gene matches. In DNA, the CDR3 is TGTGCCAGCAGCTTAGTCGGCCGGGAGGGACTAGCGGGGGGTCCAAGCTCCTACAATGAGCAGTTCTTC. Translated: CASSLVGREGLAGGPSSYNEQFF.

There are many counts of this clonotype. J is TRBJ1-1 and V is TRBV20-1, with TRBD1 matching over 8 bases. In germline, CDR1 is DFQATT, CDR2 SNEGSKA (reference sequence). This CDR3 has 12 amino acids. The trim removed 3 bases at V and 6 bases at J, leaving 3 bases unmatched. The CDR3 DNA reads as TGCAGTGCTAGGCAGGGGGCAGCTGAAGCTTTCTTT. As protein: CSARQGAAEAFF.

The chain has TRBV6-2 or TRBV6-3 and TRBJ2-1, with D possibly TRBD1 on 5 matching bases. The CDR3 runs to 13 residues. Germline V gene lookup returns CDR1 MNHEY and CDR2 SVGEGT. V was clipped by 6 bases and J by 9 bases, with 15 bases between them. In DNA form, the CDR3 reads TGTGCCAGCAGCCCGGGCCTCAGGGCTGAGCAGTTCTTC. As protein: CASSPGLRAEQFF.

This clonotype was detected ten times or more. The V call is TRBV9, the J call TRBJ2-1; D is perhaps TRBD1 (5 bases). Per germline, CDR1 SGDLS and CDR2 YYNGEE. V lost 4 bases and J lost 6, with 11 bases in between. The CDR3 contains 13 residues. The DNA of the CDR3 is TGTGCCAGCAGCCCCAGACAGTCCAATGAGCAGTTCTTC. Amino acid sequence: CASSPRQSNEQFF.

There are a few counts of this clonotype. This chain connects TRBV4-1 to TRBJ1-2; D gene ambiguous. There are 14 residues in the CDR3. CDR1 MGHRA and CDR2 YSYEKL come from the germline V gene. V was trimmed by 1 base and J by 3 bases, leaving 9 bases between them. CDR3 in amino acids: CASSQGPEYYGYTF. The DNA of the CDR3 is TGCGCCAGCAGCCAAGGGCCAGAGTACTATGGCTACACCTTC.

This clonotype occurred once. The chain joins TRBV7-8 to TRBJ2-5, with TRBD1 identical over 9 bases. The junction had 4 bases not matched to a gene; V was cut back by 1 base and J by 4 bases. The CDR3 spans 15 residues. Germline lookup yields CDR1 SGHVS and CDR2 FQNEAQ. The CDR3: CASSLGTGVAETQYF. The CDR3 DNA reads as TGTGCCAGCAGCTTAGGGACAGGGGTAGCAGAGACCCAGTACTTC.

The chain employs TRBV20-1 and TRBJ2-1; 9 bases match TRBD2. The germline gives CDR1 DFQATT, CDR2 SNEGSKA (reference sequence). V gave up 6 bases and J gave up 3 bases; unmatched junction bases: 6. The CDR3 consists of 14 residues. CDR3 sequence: CSAVAGVGYNEQFF. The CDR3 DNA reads TGCAGTGCAGTAGCGGGAGTCGGCTACAATGAGCAGTTCTTC.

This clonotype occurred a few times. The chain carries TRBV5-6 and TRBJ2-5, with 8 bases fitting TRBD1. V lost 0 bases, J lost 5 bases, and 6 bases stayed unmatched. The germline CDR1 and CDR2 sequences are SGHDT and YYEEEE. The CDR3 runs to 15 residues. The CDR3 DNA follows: TGTGCCAGCAGCTTGGTCGACAGGGGAAGGGAGACCCAGTACTTC. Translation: CASSLVDRGRETQYF. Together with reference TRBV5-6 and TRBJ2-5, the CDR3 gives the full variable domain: DAGVTQSPTHLIKTRGQQVTLRCSPKSGHDTVSWYQQALGQGPQFIFQYYEEEERQRGNFPDRFSGHQFPNYSSELNVNALLLGDSALYLCASSLVDRGRETQYFGPGTRLLVL.

DNA of the CDR3: TGTGCCAGCAGCTTTGGGGGGGGACTCCGCCCCGGTACGCAGTATTTT. Translation: CASSFGGGLRPGTQYF. The chain carries TRBV11-2 and TRBJ2-3; 7 bases are shared with TRBD2. CDR3 size: 16 residues. Trimming at V came to 3 bases and at J to 8 bases, leaving 14 bases not matched to a gene. The germline CDR1 and CDR2 sequences are SGHAT and FQNNGV.

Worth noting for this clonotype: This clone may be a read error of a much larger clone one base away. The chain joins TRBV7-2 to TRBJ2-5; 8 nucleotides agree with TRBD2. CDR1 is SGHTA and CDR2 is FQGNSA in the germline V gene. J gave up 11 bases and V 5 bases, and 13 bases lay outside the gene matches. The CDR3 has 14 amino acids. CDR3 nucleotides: TGTGCCAGCAGCCCAAGGACTAGCTACAATGAGCAGTACTTC. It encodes CASSPRTSYNEQYF.

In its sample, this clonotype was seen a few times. CDR3: CASSVGTGLDEQFF. In DNA, the CDR3 is TGTGCCAGCAGCGTCGGGACAGGGTTAGATGAGCAGTTCTTC. V gene TRBV9 combines with J gene TRBJ2-1; TRBD1 matches at 9 bases. Trimming removed 2 bases from V and 8 bases from J; junction bases left unmatched: 5. The CDR3 sequence is 14 residues long. The V gene's germline CDR1 is SGDLS and CDR2 YYNGEE.